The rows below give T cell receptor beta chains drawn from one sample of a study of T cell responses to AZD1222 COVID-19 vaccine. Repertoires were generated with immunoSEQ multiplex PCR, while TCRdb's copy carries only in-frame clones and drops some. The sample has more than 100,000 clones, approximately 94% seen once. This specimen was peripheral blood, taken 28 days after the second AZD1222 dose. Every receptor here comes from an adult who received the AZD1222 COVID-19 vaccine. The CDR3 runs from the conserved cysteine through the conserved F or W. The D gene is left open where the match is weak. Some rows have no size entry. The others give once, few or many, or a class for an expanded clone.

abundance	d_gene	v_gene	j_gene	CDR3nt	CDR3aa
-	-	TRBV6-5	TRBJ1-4	TGTGCCAGGGTGCGTGAGTGTGAAAAACTGTTTTTT	CARVRECEKLFF
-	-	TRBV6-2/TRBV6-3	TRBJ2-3	TGTGCCAGCAGTATGGCAGGCACAGATACGCAGTATTTT	CASSMAGTDTQYF
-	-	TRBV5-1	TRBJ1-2	TGCGCCAGCAGCTTGGATACGACAGGTACTGGCTACACCTTC	CASSLDTTGTGYTF
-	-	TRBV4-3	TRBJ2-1	TGCGCCAGCAGCTCGGGACTGCGCAATGAGCAGTTCTTC	CASSSGLRNEQFF
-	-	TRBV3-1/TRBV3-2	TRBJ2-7	TGTGCCAGCAGCCAAGAGTGGATGGAGCAGTACTTC	CASSQEWMEQYF
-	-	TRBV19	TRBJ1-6	TGTGCCAGTCAACAGAGAACCGAAAATTCACCCCTCCACTTT	CASQQRTENSPLHF
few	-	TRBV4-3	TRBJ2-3	TGCGCCAGCAGCCAAGCTGGCCTGGGGGCAGATACGCAGTATTTT	CASSQAGLGADTQYF
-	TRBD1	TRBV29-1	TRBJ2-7	TGCAGCGTGGGGACAGCACAGTACGAGCAGTACTTC	CSVGTAQYEQYF
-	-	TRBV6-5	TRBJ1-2	TGTGCCAGCAGTTACTCCCAAAGGGGACACCCCATCTTC	CASSYSQRGHPIF
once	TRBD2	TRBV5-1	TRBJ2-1	TGCGCCAGCAGCCATGGACTAGCGGGGGGAGGTAATGAGCAGTTCTTC	CASSHGLAGGGNEQFF
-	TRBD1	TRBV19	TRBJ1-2	TGTGCCAGTAGTCCCACCGACAGGGTTGGATATGGCTACACCTTC	CASSPTDRVGYGYTF
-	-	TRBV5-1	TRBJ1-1	TGCGCCAGCAGCTTGGGAACAGAGAACACTGAAGCTTTCTTT	CASSLGTENTEAFF
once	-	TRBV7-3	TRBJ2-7	TGTGCCAGCAGCTTAAATGACCTCTACGAGCAGTACTTC	CASSLNDLYEQYF
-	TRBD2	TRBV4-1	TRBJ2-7	TGCGCCAGCAGCCAACTCCCTGGACTAGCGGGGTCAAAGGGAGAGCAGTACTTC	CASSQLPGLAGSKGEQYF
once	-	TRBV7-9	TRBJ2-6	TGTGCCAGCAGCGTCAGGGGTGCTGGGGCCAACGTCCTGACTTTC	CASSVRGAGANVLTF
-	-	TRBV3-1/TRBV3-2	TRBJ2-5	TGTGCCAGCAGCCAAGAAGGACCCCGTCCCCACCAAGAGACCCAGTACTTC	CASSQEGPRPHQETQYF
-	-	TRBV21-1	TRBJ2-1	TGTGCCAGCAGCAAAGACCCCAATGAGCAGTTCTTC	CASSKDPNEQFF
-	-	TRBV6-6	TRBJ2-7	TGTGCCAGCAGTTTAGGGGTTTCCTACGAGCAGTACTTC	CASSLGVSYEQYF
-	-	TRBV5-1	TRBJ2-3	TGCGCCAGCAGCTTGGGGACAGATTTAGATACGCAGTATTTT	CASSLGTDLDTQYF
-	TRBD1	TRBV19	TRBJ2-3	TGTGCCAGTAGTTCCTCCGGGACAGGGGGCGCAGATACGCAGTATTTT	CASSSSGTGGADTQYF
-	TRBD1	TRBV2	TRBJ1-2	TGTGCCATCAGGACAGGGTCTAGCTATGGCTACACCTTC	CAIRTGSSYGYTF
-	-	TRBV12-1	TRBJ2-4	TGTGCCAGCAGCTTACGCCTCGGGGAGGCCATTCAGTACTTC	CASSLRLGEAIQYF
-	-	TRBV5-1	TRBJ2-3	TGCGCCAGCAGCTCATCCCACAGGGATGGGGATACGCAGTATTTT	CASSSSHRDGDTQYF
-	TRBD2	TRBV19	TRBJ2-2	TGTGCCAGTAGTAGGCGGGGGGATAACACCGGGGAGCTGTTTTTT	CASSRRGDNTGELFF
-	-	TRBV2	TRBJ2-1	TGTGCCAGCAGCGTAAACCGGGACTCCCAGTTCTTC	CASSVNRDSQFF
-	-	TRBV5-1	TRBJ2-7	TGCGCCAGCAGCGGAGGACAGCTCTACGAGCAGTACTTC	CASSGGQLYEQYF
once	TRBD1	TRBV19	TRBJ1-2	TGTGCCAGTAGTATCGGCGGGACAGGGCTCGGGTATGGCTACACCTTC	CASSIGGTGLGYGYTF
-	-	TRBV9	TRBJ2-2	TGTGCCAGCAGCTTCCCGGGAGCGAACACCGGGGAGCTGTTTTTT	CASSFPGANTGELFF
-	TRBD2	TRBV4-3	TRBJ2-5	TGCGCCAGCAGCCGGGGACTAGCGGGGGGCCAAGAGACCCAGTACTTC	CASSRGLAGGQETQYF
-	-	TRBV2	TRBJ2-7	TGTGCCAGCAGTGAAGTTCCCCCAACAGAGTACTTC	CASSEVPPTEYF
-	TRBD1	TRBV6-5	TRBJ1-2	TGTGCCAGCAGTTACTCGACCCCAGGGGGACTGGTTGGCTACACCTTC	CASSYSTPGGLVGYTF
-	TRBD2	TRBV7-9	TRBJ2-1	TGTGCCAGCAGCTTCGGACTAGCGTACAATGAGCAGTTCTTC	CASSFGLAYNEQFF
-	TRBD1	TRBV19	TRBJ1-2	TGTGCCAGTAGGAATCGGGACAGATCCTATGGCTACACCTTC	CASRNRDRSYGYTF
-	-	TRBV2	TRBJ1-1	TGTGCCAGCAGTGCTTTCGGGGTGAACACTGAAGCTTTCTTT	CASSAFGVNTEAFF
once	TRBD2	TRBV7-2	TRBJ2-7	TGTGCCAGCAGCTATGACGCCGGGAGGTACGAGCAGTACTTC	CASSYDAGRYEQYF
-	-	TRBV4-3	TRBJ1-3	TGCGCCAGCAGCCAAGACTCCAGCTCTGGAAACACCATATATTTT	CASSQDSSSGNTIYF
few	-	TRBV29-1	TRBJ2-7	TGCAGCGTCACGCCTTTTGGGTCCTACGAGCAGTACTTC	CSVTPFGSYEQYF
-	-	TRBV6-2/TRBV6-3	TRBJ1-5	TGTGCCAGCAGTTACGGGGCAGGGGCTATCAATCAGCCCCAGCATTTT	CASSYGAGAINQPQHF
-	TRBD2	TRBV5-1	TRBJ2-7	TGCGCCACCCGATGGGGGGGGTACGAGCAGTACTTC	CATRWGGYEQYF
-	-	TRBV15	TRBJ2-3	TGTGCCACCAGCGGCGGAGATACGCAGTATTTT	CATSGGDTQYF
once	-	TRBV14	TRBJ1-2	TGTGCCAGCAGCCTTCTGGACGGCTATGGCTACACCTTC	CASSLLDGYGYTF
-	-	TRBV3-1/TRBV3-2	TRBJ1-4	TGTGCCAGCAGCCAAGAAGGGGTGATCGGAAATGAAAAACTGTTTTTT	CASSQEGVIGNEKLFF
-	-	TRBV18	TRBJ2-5	TGTGCCAGCTCACCACCGACACTTATGGAGACCCAGTACTTC	CASSPPTLMETQYF
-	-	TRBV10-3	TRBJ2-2	TGTGCCATCAGGAACGAGCCGAACACCGGGGAGCTGTTTTTT	CAIRNEPNTGELFF
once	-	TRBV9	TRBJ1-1	TGTGCCAGCAGCGTAGGTGTGGGTGACCGGTTTGAAGCTTTCTTT	CASSVGVGDRFEAFF
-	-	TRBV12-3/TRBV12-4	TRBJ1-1	TGTGCCAGCAGTTTAGTAGGAAACACTGAAGCTTTCTTT	CASSLVGNTEAFF
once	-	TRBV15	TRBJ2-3	TGTGCCACCAGCAGATTAACGCAGTCCAGCACAGATACGCAGTATTTT	CATSRLTQSSTDTQYF
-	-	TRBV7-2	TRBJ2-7	TGTGCCAGCAGCTACAACAGGGACTCCTACGAGCAGTACTTC	CASSYNRDSYEQYF
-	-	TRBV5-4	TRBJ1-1	TGTGCCAGCAGCGACCGGCCGAACACTGAAGCTTTCTTT	CASSDRPNTEAFF
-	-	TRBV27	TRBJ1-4	TGTGCCAGCAGTTTGTGGAGCGATAATGAAAAACTGTTTTTT	CASSLWSDNEKLFF
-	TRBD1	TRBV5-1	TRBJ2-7	TGCGCCAGCAGCTGGACAGGGGACTACGAGCAGTACTTC	CASSWTGDYEQYF
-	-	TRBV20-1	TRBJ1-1	TGCAGTGCTACCGACAGTCACCAAGCTTTCTTT	CSATDSHQAFF
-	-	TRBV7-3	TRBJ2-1	TGTGCCAGCAGCTTAGGGGGCGCCAGTCTCAATGAGCAGTTCTTC	CASSLGGASLNEQFF
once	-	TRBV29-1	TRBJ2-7	TGCAGCGTTGGGCAGGGGAGAAACGAGCAGTACTTC	CSVGQGRNEQYF
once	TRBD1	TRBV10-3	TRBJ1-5	TGTGCCATCAGTGAGTCGGACAGGGGAAGCAATCAGCCCCAGCATTTT	CAISESDRGSNQPQHF
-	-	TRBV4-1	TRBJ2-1	TGCGCCAGTAAGGGGCGCAATGAGCAGTTCTTC	CASKGRNEQFF
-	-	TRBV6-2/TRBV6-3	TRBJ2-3	TGTGCCAGCAGTTACAGGTCAGGGGTGGCGTATTTT	CASSYRSGVAYF
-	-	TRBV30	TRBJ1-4	TGTGCCTGGAGTCCACAGGGAGAAAAACTGTTTTTT	CAWSPQGEKLFF
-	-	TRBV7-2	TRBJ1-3	TGTGCCAGCAGCTTAGAACCTACAGGTGGAAACACCATATATTTT	CASSLEPTGGNTIYF
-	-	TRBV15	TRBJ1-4	TGTGCCACCAAGCAAACAGGGACGAGGTCAAATGAAAAACTGTTTTTT	CATKQTGTRSNEKLFF